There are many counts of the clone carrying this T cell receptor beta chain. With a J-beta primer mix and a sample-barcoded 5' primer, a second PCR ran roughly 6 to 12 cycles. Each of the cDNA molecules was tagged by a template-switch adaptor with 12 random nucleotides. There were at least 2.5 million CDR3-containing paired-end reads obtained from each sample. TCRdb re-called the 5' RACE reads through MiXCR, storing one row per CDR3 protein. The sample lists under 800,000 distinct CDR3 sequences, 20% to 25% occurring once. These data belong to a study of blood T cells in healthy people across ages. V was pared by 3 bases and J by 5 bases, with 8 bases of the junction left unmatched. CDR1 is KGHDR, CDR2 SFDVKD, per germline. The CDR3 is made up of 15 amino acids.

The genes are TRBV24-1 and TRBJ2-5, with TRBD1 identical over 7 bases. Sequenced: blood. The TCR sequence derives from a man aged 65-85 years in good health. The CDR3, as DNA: TGTGCCACCAGTGATCCACAGGGGTCCGGTGAGACCCAGTACTTC. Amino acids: CATSDPQGSGETQYF.